In its sample, the clone carrying this TCR beta chain was seen a few times. This sample is drawn from a study of blood T cell repertoires in COVID-19. Study background: Researchers got acute and convalescent COVID-19 samples from the United States, Italy and Spain. Nucleic acid was either cDNA or gDNA, and it came from T cells, B-cell-depleted T cells, or PBMCs.

Germline loops: CDR1 MNHEY, CDR2 SVGEGT. This CDR3 region has 13 residues. V was trimmed by 5 bases and J by 6 bases, leaving 11 bases between them. Source study methods: Quantification of nucleated cells was approximated via reference gene primer amplification. Profiling relied on immunoSEQ multiplex PCR, and the TCRdb table lists in-frame clones only, not all of them. That table supplies the V and J calls and clone size; D and trimming were determined from the DNA. The repertoire holds around 29,000 clones, with over 75% as singletons. The clonotype was recovered from a woman in her seventies with active or convalescent COVID-19. Sample: peripheral blood. The chain combines TRBV6-2 or TRBV6-3 with TRBJ2-1; possibly TRBD2 for D (5 bases). Here the CDR3 reads CASSKQSGNEQFF. CDR3 DNA sequence: TGTGCCAGCAGTAAGCAAAGCGGCAATGAGCAGTTCTTC.